The 13 T cell receptor beta chains below were found in one sample sequenced in a study of T-cell reconstitution after alpha-beta-depleted transplantation in children. Preparation of the TCRbeta library used unique molecular identifiers. Using its own MiXCR run on the PCR reads, TCRdb lists one record per CDR3 protein. Among fewer than 750,000 distinct CDR3 sequences listed, 25% to 30% were seen once. Sample: PBMCs, taken before TCRalphabeta/CD19-depleted stem cell transplant. These receptor sequences come from a boy younger than two with Wiskott-Aldrich syndrome, due to receive a stem cell transplant.

This clonotype was picked up a small number of times. J is TRBJ2-6 and V is TRBV20-1; tentative D call: TRBD2 (6 bases). Between the trimmed V and J ends, which lost 3 bases and 4 bases, there was a span of 19 bases. The CDR3 loop spans 17 amino acids. The germline V gene encodes CDR1 DFQATT and CDR2 SNEGSKA (reference sequence). The CDR3 spells CSASVGRPPLGANVLTF. CDR3 bases: TGCAGTGCTAGTGTCGGGAGACCACCGCTCGGGGCCAACGTCCTGACTTTC.

The genes are TRBV29-1 and TRBJ2-4, with 9 positions matching TRBD1. The CDR3 length is 13 residues. V shed 6 bases and J 8 bases; nucleotides not matched to a gene: 8. Germline CDR1 SQVTM, CDR2 ANQGSEA. The CDR3 coding sequence is TGCAGCGTGACTCCGGGACAGGGCGACATTCAGTACTTC. As protein: CSVTPGQGDIQYF.

Only a few counts were recorded for this clonotype. V and J are TRBV25-1 and TRBJ2-7, with no clear D. V gave up 0 bases and J gave up 5 bases, with 17 bases separating them. CDR3 size: 16 residues. CDR1 and CDR2 from the germline V gene are MGHDK and SYGVNS. The CDR3 region is CASSEYGPPSSNEQYF. The CDR3 region has the DNA TGTGCCAGCAGTGAATATGGGCCGCCTAGTTCCAACGAGCAGTACTTC.

The chain carries TRBV7-8 and TRBJ1-1; TRBD1 aligns across 11 bases. From germline, CDR1 is SGHVS and CDR2 FQNEAQ. V shed 3 bases and J 5 bases; nucleotides not matched to a gene: 2. The CDR3 runs 14 residues. The CDR3 protein is CASSLDRGPTEAFF. The CDR3 DNA reads TGTGCCAGCAGCTTGGACAGGGGGCCTACTGAAGCTTTCTTT.

This clonotype has a handful of counts. The J gene is TRBJ2-2, the V gene TRBV27, with a weak D call TRBD1 (6 bases). Germline values: CDR1 MNHEY, CDR2 SMNVEV (reference sequence). V was shortened by 8 bases and J by 0 bases, with 13 bases between the two germline ends. The CDR3 length is 15 residues. The CDR3 DNA is TGTGCCAGCCGACTGGGGGCAACGAACACCGGGGAGCTGTTTTTT. Translated: CASRLGATNTGELFF.

This chain links TRBV5-4 with TRBJ2-6, with 10 positions matching TRBD2. The CDR3 length is 18 residues. Germline V lookup: CDR1 SGHNT, CDR2 YYREEE (reference sequence). Losses at the gene ends were 4 bases for V and 0 bases for J; bases not matched to a gene: 7. The CDR3 spells CASSARLAGVSGANVLTF. The DNA for the CDR3 is TGTGCCAGCAGCGCTCGACTAGCGGGTGTCTCTGGGGCCAACGTCCTGACTTTC.

V usage is TRBV12-3 or TRBV12-4 and J usage is TRBJ1-6, with D possibly TRBD1 on 5 matching bases. The CDR3 runs 14 residues. V lost 3 bases and J 10 bases, leaving 13 bases between the germline ends. The CDR3: CASSFAGKDSPLHF. The CDR3, as DNA: TGTGCCAGCAGTTTTGCAGGGAAGGACTCACCCCTCCACTTT.

The rearrangement uses TRBV28 and TRBJ2-2, with D possibly called TRBD1 or TRBD2 (6 bases each). CDR1 and CDR2 (germline): MDHEN, SYDVKM. The CDR3 has 16 amino acids. V was clipped by 2 bases and J by 4 bases, with 14 bases between them. CDR3 bases: TGTGCCAGCAGTTTACGGAGGGGGGTTGGCACCGGGGAGCTGTTTTTT. Translating gives CASSLRRGVGTGELFF. Full variable domain (rest looked up from reference TRBV28 and TRBJ2-2): DVKVTQSSRYLVKRTGEKVFLECVQDMDHENMFWYRQDPGLGLRLIYFSYDVKMKEKGDIPEGYSVSREKKERFSLILESASTNQTSMYLCASSLRRGVGTGELFFGEGSRLTVL.

This clonotype showed up just a few times. The chain has TRBV20-1 and TRBJ2-7; the D is unclear. CDR1 and CDR2 (germline): DFQATT, SNEGSKA (reference sequence). V shed 4 bases and J shed 0 bases, with 1 base lying between them. The CDR3 runs to 10 residues. The CDR3 is CSATSYEQYF. CDR3 sequence (DNA): TGCAGTGCTACCTCCTACGAGCAGTACTTC.

This sequence joins TRBV14 and TRBJ2-1; 13 nucleotides line up with TRBD2. J was trimmed by 0 bases and V by 11 bases; bases with no gene match: 13. The CDR3 covers 18 residues. Per germline, CDR1 SGHDN and CDR2 FVKESK. In DNA, the CDR3 is TGTGCCCAAGCCCTTGGACTAGCGGGAGATAACTCCTACAATGAGCAGTTCTTC. Amino acids: CAQALGLAGDNSYNEQFF.

This clonotype was seen a few times. The chain uses TRBV7-9 and TRBJ2-1; D uncertain. The CDR3 is 14 residues long. V was cut by 1 base and J by 6 bases, with 10 bases left in between. CDR1 is SEHNR, CDR2 FQNEAQ, per germline (reference sequence). The CDR3 DNA reads TGTGCCAGCAGCTTAGACGGCAGGCCCAATGAGCAGTTCTTC. Its translation: CASSLDGRPNEQFF.

V and J are TRBV6-1 and TRBJ1-5, with D possibly TRBD1 on 6 matching bases. Germline V gene lookup returns CDR1 MNHNS and CDR2 SASEGT. V lost 1 base to trimming and J lost 3 bases, with 19 bases between them. The CDR3 runs 18 residues. CDR3 nucleotides: TGTGCCAGCAGTGAAGGAAGGAGGACAGAATTTTACAATCAGCCCCAGCATTTT. Residues: CASSEGRRTEFYNQPQHF.

This clonotype turned up a few times. The chain has TRBV28 and TRBJ2-1; no clear D. This CDR3 spans 15 amino acids. Trimming left V 7 bases short and J 1 base short, with 14 bases between. Germline-derived CDR1 and CDR2 are MDHEN and SYDVKM. The CDR3 nucleotides are TGTGCCAGCAATGGGTTGACCCTTTCCTACAATGAGCAGTTCTTC. It specifies CASNGLTLSYNEQFF.